This T cell receptor beta chain was recovered during a study of PD-L1 blockade in urothelial cancer. The wider study: At 3 weeks after treatment start (second dose) and again at 6 weeks, blood was analyzed. Researchers found blood samples held a median of approximately 150,000 T cells.

This clone was counted only a few times. Its specificity is unknown. After removal of 4 bases from V and 4 bases from J, the junction contained 11 bases not matched to a gene. Germline V gene sequence: CDR1 LGHNA, CDR2 YNFKEQ. This CDR3 region has 16 residues. Findings and caveats of the study: Expansion of tumor-associated blood clones at 3 weeks was greater in durable-benefit patients. Having blood TCR clonality under the median before treatment predicted better survival.

Time point: pretreatment peripheral blood. TCRdb's copy holds only in-frame clones and misses some; the assay was immunoSEQ multiplex PCR. The top ten hold 1.5% to 2% of the sample, which has tens of thousands of clones, 90% seen once. The specimen comprised PBMCs, sampled around atezolizumab (anti-PD-L1) treatment. This chain joins TRBV4-2 and TRBJ1-2, with TRBD1 identical over 8 bases. The TCR originated in a man between 60 and 75 years old with urothelial cancer. CDR3 sequence (DNA): TGTGCCAGCAGCCTACTAGGACAGGGTTCGAGCTATGGCTACACCTTC. Residues: CASSLLGQGSSYGYTF.